These T cell receptor beta chains were read from a single sample in a study of cytotoxic CD8 clonotypes in ibrutinib-treated CLL. The method was immunoSEQ multiplex PCR; TCRdb's version includes in-frame clones alone and lacks a portion of them. The table includes about 250,000 clones, 60% to 75% detected once. This specimen was PBMCs, taken after 24 months of ibrutinib treatment. The receptor set was obtained from a human donor with chronic lymphocytic leukemia. CDR3s include the opening cysteine and the closing phenylalanine or tryptophan. The D gene is left open where the match is weak. Part of the rows lack a size; the others show once, few, many or a class for expanded clones.

d_gene,abundance,j_gene,v_gene,CDR3nt,CDR3aa
TRBD2,.,TRBJ2-2,TRBV14,TGTGCCAGCAGCGATTTAGCGGGGAACACCGGGGAGCTGTTTTTT,CASSDLAGNTGELFF
TRBD1,.,TRBJ1-1,TRBV11-2,TGTGCCAGCAGCCCGAGGACAGGGATCTTGAACACTGAAGCTTTCTTT,CASSPRTGILNTEAFF
TRBD2,few,TRBJ2-1,TRBV25-1,TGTGCCAGCAGCCCCGGGACTAGCGGAGTTAATGAGCAGTTCTTC,CASSPGTSGVNEQFF
.,few,TRBJ1-5,TRBV4-3,TGCGCCAGCAGCCAAGATCGAAGACAGCCCCAGCATTTT,CASSQDRRQPQHF
TRBD1,.,TRBJ2-3,TRBV6-5,TGTGCCAGCGAGGGGACAGGAGGAACAGATACGCAGTATTTT,CASEGTGGTDTQYF
TRBD2,.,TRBJ2-2,TRBV2,TGTGCCACTTCGGACTGGCGGGAGCCTACCGGGGAGCTGTTTTTT,CATSDWREPTGELFF
.,.,TRBJ1-1,TRBV28,TGTGCCAGCAGTCCAGGGTCCATGAACACTGAAGCTTTCTTT,CASSPGSMNTEAFF
.,.,TRBJ2-1,TRBV27,TGTGCCAGCAGTCGACCTGGGGAGCAGTTCTTC,CASSRPGEQFF
TRBD1,few,TRBJ2-3,TRBV11-1,TGTGCCAGCAGCGGACAGGGATGGGGGAATCGAGATACGCAGTATTTT,CASSGQGWGNRDTQYF
.,.,TRBJ1-1,TRBV19,TGTGCCAGTAGTATCGCCCCGGGGCAGCCGAACACTGAAGCTTTCTTT,CASSIAPGQPNTEAFF
TRBD1,.,TRBJ1-5,TRBV19,TGTGCCAGTGATACAGACAGGGCGAATCAGCCCCAGCATTTT,CASDTDRANQPQHF
.,.,TRBJ2-3,TRBV6-5,TGTGCCAGCAGTTCAGGGCGGCGCACAGATACGCAGTATTTT,CASSSGRRTDTQYF
TRBD2,.,TRBJ2-2,TRBV6-5,TGTGCCAGCAGTTACGACGGGACTAGCGGGAGTAGGCTGTTTTTT,CASSYDGTSGSRLFF
.,.,TRBJ1-5,TRBV10-2,TGCGCCAGCAGTGATGAGGGATATAGCAATCAGCCCCAGCATTTT,CASSDEGYSNQPQHF
.,few,TRBJ2-5,TRBV19,TGTGCCAGTAGCCAAGCAGAGACCCAGTACTTC,CASSQAETQYF
.,.,TRBJ1-4,TRBV7-8,TGTGCCGGTGCCGAGGCCGCCAAACTGTTTTTT,CAGAEAAKLFF
.,.,TRBJ2-7,TRBV7-2,TGTGCCAGCAGCTTAGATTTGGACACTAGTCGGGAGCAGTACTTC,CASSLDLDTSREQYF
.,.,TRBJ2-2,TRBV6-6,TGTGCCAGCACCAATCAGAGGGCTTGGAACACCGGGGAGCTGTTTTTT,CASTNQRAWNTGELFF
.,.,TRBJ2-1,TRBV2,TGTGCCAGCGCAGAAAGGGACAATGAGCAGTTCTTC,CASAERDNEQFF
.,.,TRBJ1-5,TRBV27,TGTGCCAGCTCGGGAGGAGTTTATAGCAATCAGCCCCAGCATTTT,CASSGGVYSNQPQHF
TRBD2,.,TRBJ2-7,TRBV2,TGTGCCAGCAGGAGGGGAGGGGACGGGACCGCCTACGAGCAGTACTTC,CASRRGGDGTAYEQYF
.,few,TRBJ1-1,TRBV14,TGTGCCAGCAGCCGAAGTAGTTACACTGAAGCTTTCTTT,CASSRSSYTEAFF
.,.,TRBJ2-7,TRBV5-8,TGTGCCAGCAGCTTTTCCTTGGGTCCCTACGAGCAGTACTTC,CASSFSLGPYEQYF
.,.,TRBJ2-7,TRBV18,TGTGCCAGCTCACCATACTCCTACGAGCAGTACTTC,CASSPYSYEQYF
.,.,TRBJ2-5,TRBV29-1,TGCAGCGCCCAAAGAGGGGCCCAAGAGACCCAGTACTTC,CSAQRGAQETQYF
.,.,TRBJ2-4,TRBV5-4,TGTGCCAGCAGCTCCGGCGCCAAAAACATTCAGTACTTC,CASSSGAKNIQYF
.,.,TRBJ2-5,TRBV9,TGTGCCAGCAGCGTGGGCAACAGGGCCCAAGAGACCCAGTACTTC,CASSVGNRAQETQYF
.,.,TRBJ2-2,TRBV7-9,TGTGCCAGCAGCGGACTAGGGGGGTCCGGGGAGCTGTTTTTT,CASSGLGGSGELFF
.,few,TRBJ1-1,TRBV7-3,TGTGCCAGCAGCTTCTCAGGGAACACTGAAGCTTTCTTT,CASSFSGNTEAFF
.,.,TRBJ2-1,TRBV28,TGTGCCAGCAGTTTTTTCAATGAGCAGTTCTTC,CASSFFNEQFF
.,.,TRBJ2-2,TRBV6-5,TGTGCCAGCAGTTACCGAGGGGTGGACACCGGGGAGCTGTTTTTT,CASSYRGVDTGELFF
.,.,TRBJ1-2,TRBV13,TGTGCCAGCAGCCTAGAGACAGGTACCTATGGCTACACCTTC,CASSLETGTYGYTF
TRBD2,.,TRBJ2-4,TRBV6-6,TGTGCCAGCAGTTATTGGCAGGCGGGAGACATTCAGTACTTC,CASSYWQAGDIQYF
TRBD2,.,TRBJ2-7,TRBV4-3,TGCGCCAGCAGCCCGGGACTAGCGATCTCCTACGAGCAGTACTTC,CASSPGLAISYEQYF
.,.,TRBJ2-1,TRBV5-1,TGCGCCAGCAGCTTGGGCCCGGGCTATGAGCAGTTCTTC,CASSLGPGYEQFF
.,.,TRBJ2-2,TRBV4-3,TGCGCCAGCAGCCCCGTTAAGGGCACCGGGGAGCTGTTTTTT,CASSPVKGTGELFF
TRBD1,few,TRBJ1-5,TRBV27,TGTGCCAGCAGTTCGGGACAGGGCAGGCAGCCCCAGCATTTT,CASSSGQGRQPQHF
.,few,TRBJ2-2,TRBV18,TGTGCCAGCTCACCACGGGTAGTATCCACCGGGGAGCTGTTTTTT,CASSPRVVSTGELFF
TRBD2,few,TRBJ2-1,TRBV28,TGTGCCAGCAGCGCGGCACTAGCGGACCACAATGAGCAGTTCTTC,CASSAALADHNEQFF
TRBD1,.,TRBJ2-7,TRBV11-1,TGTGCCAGCAGCTTACGACAGGGGGCCTACGAGCAGTACTTC,CASSLRQGAYEQYF
.,.,TRBJ1-6,TRBV25-1,TGTGCCAGCAGTGAATCTGCAGGGCGAAATTCACCCCTCCACTTT,CASSESAGRNSPLHF
.,few,TRBJ2-6,TRBV6-6,TGTGCCAGCGACCCAGGGGTCATTTCTGGGGCCAACGTCCTGACTTTC,CASDPGVISGANVLTF